Given below is one T cell receptor (beta chain) in context. Its antigen is undetermined. CDR3 size: 15 residues. CDR1 is SGHTA, CDR2 FQGTGA, per germline. V was pared by 5 bases and J by 3 bases, with 9 bases of the junction left unmatched. Calling Graves' hyperthyroidism stable meant ophthalmopathy did not progress within 18 months. Each patient was aged 18 to 65 and had newly diagnosed hyperthyroidism of under 2 months' duration. Clinical symptoms, serum thyroxine and TRAb, thyroid ultrasound and orbital computed tomography together formed the diagnostic basis. The data stem from a study of T cells in Graves' hyperthyroidism and ophthalmopathy. The CDR3 regions of TCR beta were amplified from RNA transcripts. HTBI primers drove first-round RT-PCR of the TCR CDR3. TCRdb reprocessed the multiplex PCR reads via MiXCR and lists one record per CDR3 protein. The sample records 300,000 to 400,000 distinct CDR3 sequences, 15% to 20% being singletons.

Notes on the study in general: Among clonotypes expanded in thyroid above 0.001, most were also found in blood.

This chain links TRBV7-3 with TRBJ1-1, with TRBD1 matching over 7 bases. The sequenced sample consisted of blood. The receptor was isolated from a woman aged 45-65 years with Graves' hyperthyroidism. CDR3 nucleotide sequence: TGTGCCAGCAGCGCCCGGGACAGCGTTTACACTGAAGCTTTCTTT. Its translation is CASSARDSVYTEAFF.